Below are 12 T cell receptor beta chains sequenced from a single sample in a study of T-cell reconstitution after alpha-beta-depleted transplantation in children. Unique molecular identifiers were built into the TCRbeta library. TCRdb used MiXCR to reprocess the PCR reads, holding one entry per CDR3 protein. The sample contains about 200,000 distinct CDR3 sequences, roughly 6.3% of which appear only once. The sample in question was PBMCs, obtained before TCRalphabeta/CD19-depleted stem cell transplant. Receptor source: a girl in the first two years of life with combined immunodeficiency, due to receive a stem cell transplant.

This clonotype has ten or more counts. The CDR3 coding sequence is TGTGCCAGCAGCTTAGAGGTTGGACTTTATAGGGAGCAGTACTTC. Protein sequence: CASSLEVGLYREQYF. The chain employs TRBV7-6 and TRBJ2-7, with D possibly matching TRBD2 (5 bases). Germline V gene data show CDR1 as SGHVS and CDR2 as FNYEAQ. With 1 base removed from V and 7 bases from J, the gap between germline ends came to 17 bases. The CDR3 runs 15 residues.

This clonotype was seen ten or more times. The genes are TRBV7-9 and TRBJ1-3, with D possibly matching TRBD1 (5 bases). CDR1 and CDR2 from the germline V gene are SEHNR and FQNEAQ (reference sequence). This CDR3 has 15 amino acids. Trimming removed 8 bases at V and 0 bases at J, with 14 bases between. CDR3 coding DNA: TGTGCCAGCGCCAGTGGGACCAGCTCTGGAAACACCATATATTTT. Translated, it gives CASASGTSSGNTIYF.

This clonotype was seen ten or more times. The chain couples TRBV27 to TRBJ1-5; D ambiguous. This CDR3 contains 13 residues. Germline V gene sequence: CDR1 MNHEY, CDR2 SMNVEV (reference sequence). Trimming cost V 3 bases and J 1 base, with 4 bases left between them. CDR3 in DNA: TGTGCCAGCAGTTTGTCCAGCAATCAGCCCCAGCATTTT. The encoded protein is CASSLSSNQPQHF.

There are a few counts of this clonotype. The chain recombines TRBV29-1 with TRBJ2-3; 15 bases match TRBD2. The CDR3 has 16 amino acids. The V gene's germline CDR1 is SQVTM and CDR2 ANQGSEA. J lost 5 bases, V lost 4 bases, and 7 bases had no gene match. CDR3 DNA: TGCAGCGTTGTCAAGGGACTAGCGGGGGGAAGAGATACGCAGTATTTT. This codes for CSVVKGLAGGRDTQYF.

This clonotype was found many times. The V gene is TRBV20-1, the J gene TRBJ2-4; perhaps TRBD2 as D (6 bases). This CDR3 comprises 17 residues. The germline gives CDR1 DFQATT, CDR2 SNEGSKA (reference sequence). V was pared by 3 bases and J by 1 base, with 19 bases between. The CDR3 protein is CSASRSGQPGAKNIQYF. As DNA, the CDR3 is TGCAGTGCTAGCCGTAGCGGCCAACCCGGGGCCAAAAACATTCAGTACTTC.

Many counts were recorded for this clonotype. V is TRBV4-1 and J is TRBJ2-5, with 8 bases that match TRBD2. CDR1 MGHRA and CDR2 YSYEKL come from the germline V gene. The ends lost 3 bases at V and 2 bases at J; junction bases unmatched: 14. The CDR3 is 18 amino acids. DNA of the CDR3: TGCGCCAGCAGCCAGGGTGGTTGGAGCGGGGGACCTCAAGAGACCCAGTACTTC. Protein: CASSQGGWSGGPQETQYF.

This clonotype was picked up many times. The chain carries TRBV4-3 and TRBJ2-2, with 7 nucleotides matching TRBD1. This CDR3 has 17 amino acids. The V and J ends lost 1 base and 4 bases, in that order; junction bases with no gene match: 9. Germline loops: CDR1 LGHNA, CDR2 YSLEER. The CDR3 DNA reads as TGCGCCAGCAGCCAAGGACAGGGACCTGGGGCCACCGGGGAGCTGTTTTTT. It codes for CASSQGQGPGATGELFF.

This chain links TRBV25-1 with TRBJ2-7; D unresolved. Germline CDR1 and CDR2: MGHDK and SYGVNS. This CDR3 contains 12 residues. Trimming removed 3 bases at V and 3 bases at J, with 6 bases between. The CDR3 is CASSELNYEQYF. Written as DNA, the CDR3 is TGTGCCAGCAGTGAGTTGAACTACGAGCAGTACTTC.

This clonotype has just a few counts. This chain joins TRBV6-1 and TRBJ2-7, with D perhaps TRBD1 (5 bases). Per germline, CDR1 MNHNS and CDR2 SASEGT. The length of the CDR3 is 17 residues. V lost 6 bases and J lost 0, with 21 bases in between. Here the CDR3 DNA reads TGTGCCAGCAGCCTAAAACCGACAGACACCATCTCCTACGAGCAGTACTTC. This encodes CASSLKPTDTISYEQYF.

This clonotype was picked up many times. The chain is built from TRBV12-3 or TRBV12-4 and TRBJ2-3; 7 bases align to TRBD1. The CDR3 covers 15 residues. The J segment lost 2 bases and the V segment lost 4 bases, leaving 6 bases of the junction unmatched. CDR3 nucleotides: TGTGCCAGCAGTTGGACAGGTGGGAACACAGATACGCAGTATTTT. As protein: CASSWTGGNTDTQYF.

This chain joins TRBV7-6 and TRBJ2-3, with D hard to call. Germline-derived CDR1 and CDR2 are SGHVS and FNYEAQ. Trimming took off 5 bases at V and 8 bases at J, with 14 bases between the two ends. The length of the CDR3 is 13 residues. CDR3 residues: CASSAAGSPTQYF. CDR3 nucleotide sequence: TGTGCCAGCAGCGCCGCCGGGTCACCTACGCAGTATTTT. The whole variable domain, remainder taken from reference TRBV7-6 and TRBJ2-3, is GAGVSQSPRYKVTKRGQDVALRCDPISGHVSLYWYRQALGQGPEFLTYFNYEAQQDKSGLPNDRFSAERPEGSISTLTIQRTEQRDSAMYRCASSAAGSPTQYFGPGTRLTVL.

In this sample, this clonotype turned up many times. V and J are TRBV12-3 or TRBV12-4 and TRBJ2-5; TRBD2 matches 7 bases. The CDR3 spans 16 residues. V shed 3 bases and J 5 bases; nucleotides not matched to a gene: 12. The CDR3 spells CASSFKSLAGVETQYF. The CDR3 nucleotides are TGTGCCAGCAGTTTTAAGTCGCTGGCGGGAGTTGAGACCCAGTACTTC.